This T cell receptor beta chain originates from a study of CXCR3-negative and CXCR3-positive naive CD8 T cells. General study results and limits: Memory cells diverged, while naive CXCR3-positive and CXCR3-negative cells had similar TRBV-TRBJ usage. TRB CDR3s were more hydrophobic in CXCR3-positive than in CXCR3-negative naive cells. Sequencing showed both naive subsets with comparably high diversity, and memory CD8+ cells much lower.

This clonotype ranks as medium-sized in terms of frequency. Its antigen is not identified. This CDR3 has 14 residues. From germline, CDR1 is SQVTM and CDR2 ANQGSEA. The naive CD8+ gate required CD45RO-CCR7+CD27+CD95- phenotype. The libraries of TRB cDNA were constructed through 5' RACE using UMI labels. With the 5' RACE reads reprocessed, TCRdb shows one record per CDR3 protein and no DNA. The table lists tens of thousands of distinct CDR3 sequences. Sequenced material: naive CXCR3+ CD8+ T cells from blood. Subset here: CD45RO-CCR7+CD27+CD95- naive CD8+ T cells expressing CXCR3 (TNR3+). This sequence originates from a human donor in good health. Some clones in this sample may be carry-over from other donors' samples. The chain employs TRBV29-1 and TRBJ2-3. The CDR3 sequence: CSVEDGLTGPTQYF.